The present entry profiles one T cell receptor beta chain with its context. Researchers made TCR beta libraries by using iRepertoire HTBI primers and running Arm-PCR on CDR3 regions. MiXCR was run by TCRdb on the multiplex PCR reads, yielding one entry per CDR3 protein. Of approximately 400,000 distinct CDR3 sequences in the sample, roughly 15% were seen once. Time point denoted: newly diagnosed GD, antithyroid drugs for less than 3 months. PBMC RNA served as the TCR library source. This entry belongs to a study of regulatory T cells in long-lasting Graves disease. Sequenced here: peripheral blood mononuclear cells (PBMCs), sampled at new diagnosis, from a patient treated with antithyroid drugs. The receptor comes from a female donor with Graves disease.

CDR3 nucleotides: TGTGCCAGTTACCGACAGGCCGACACTGAAGCTTTCTTT. It yields the protein CASYRQADTEAFF. This chain connects TRBV18 to TRBJ1-1; D possibly corresponds to TRBD1 (6 bases). V lost 9 bases to trimming and J lost 3 bases, with 14 bases between them. CDR3 length equals 13 residues. CDR1 is KGHSH and CDR2 is LQKENI in the germline V gene.